This T cell receptor (beta chain) was sequenced during a study of T cell responses to AZD1222 COVID-19 vaccine. Sequencing used immunoSEQ multiplex PCR; TCRdb keeps in-frame clones, though not all of them. The data show approximately 110,000 clones, 90% to 95% seen once. Points from the study as a whole: Compared with day 0, the breadth and depth of the Spike-specific TCR repertoire rose significantly after two doses of AZD1222.

Comments on this clone: Its target is unknown.

The CDR3 has 14 amino acids. Germline V gene sequence: CDR1 SGHNT, CDR2 YYREEE (reference sequence). Trimming removed 6 bases at V and 0 bases at J, with 11 bases between. This clonotype was sampled from an adult in good health. This specimen consisted of peripheral blood, obtained on day 0 of AZD1222 vaccination. V and J are TRBV5-4 and TRBJ2-3, with a possible D match to TRBD2 (6 bases). The CDR3 DNA reads TGTGCCAGCATGCGGGGTTCTAGCACAGATACGCAGTATTTT. It is translated as CASMRGSSTDTQYF.